The clone carrying this T cell receptor (beta chain) showed up just once. This table comes from immunoSEQ multiplex PCR, and its TCRdb copy is limited to in-frame clones, with some not included. The sample has hundreds of thousands of clones, roughly 80% seen once. CDR1 is MNHEY, CDR2 SVGAGI, per germline. The CDR3 has 16 residues. Trimming removed 4 bases from V and 2 bases from J; junction bases left unmatched: 2. The sample originates from a study of blood T cell repertoires in COVID-19. The chain links TRBV6-5 to TRBJ2-1; 13 nucleotides align to TRBD2. The sequencing input was peripheral blood. This clonotype was obtained from an elderly woman with acute or convalescent COVID-19. CDR3 loop: CASSSTSGGTYNEQFF. In DNA, the CDR3 is TGTGCCAGCAGTTCGACTAGCGGGGGGACCTACAATGAGCAGTTCTTC.